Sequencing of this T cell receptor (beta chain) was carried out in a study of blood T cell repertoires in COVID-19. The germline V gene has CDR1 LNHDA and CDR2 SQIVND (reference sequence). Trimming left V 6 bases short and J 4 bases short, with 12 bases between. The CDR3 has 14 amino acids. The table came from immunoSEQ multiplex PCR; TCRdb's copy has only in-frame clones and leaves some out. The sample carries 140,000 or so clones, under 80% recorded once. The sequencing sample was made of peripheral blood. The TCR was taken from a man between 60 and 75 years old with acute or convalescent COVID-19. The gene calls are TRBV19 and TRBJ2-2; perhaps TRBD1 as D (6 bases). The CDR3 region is CASRVTGFTGELFF. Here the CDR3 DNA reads TGTGCCAGTAGGGTTACAGGGTTCACCGGGGAGCTGTTTTTT.